A selection of T cell receptor beta chains follows, all from one sample in a study of Ad26.COV2.S vaccination and SARS-CoV-2 variants. Some clones are missing from TCRdb's copy, which holds only in-frame ones; the method was immunoSEQ multiplex PCR. Of roughly 320,000 clones listed, about nine tenths are singletons. The sequencing here drew on peripheral blood, taken in a trial of Ad26.COV2.S vaccine versus placebo. Source of these receptors: a person aged 18 to 59 who received the Ad26.COV2.S COVID-19 vaccine or a placebo. CDR3s include the opening cysteine and the closing phenylalanine or tryptophan. The D gene is left open where the match is weak. Expanded clones are given a class, and other clones once, few, many or no size at all.

clone size | D gene | J gene | V gene | CDR3 DNA | CDR3 protein
. | . | TRBJ1-1 | TRBV13 | TGTGCCAGCAGCTTAGTTCCTGAAGCTTTCTTT | CASSLVPEAFF
once | TRBD2 | TRBJ2-1 | TRBV3-1/TRBV3-2 | TGTGCCAGCAGCCAAGAATCGGATCTGGGGTCTAGCGGGGGCCCATACAATGAGCAGTTCTTC | CASSQESDLGSSGGPYNEQFF
. | TRBD1 | TRBJ1-2 | TRBV14 | TGTGCCAGCAGCCAAGAAGGGTATGCAGGGGGCACATACCCTAACTATGGCTACACCTTC | CASSQEGYAGGTYPNYGYTF
. | TRBD1 | TRBJ2-7 | TRBV7-3 | TGTGCCAGCAGCTTACAGCTGGGGGACAGGGGGCAAGAGCAGTACTTC | CASSLQLGDRGQEQYF
. | . | TRBJ2-7 | TRBV3-1/TRBV3-2 | TGTGCCAGCAGCCAAGCTTCCCCGGGGGAGGGGGGCAGGTACGAGCAGTACTTC | CASSQASPGEGGRYEQYF
. | . | TRBJ2-3 | TRBV2 | TGTGCCAGCAGGGGGGAGTCAGATACGCAGTATTTT | CASRGESDTQYF
. | . | TRBJ2-4 | TRBV11-1 | TGTGCCAGCAGCTTAATGCGGGCCGCCAAAAACATTCAGTACTTC | CASSLMRAAKNIQYF
. | . | TRBJ2-7 | TRBV2 | TGTGCCAGCAGTGGAGATTCCTACGAGCAGTACTTC | CASSGDSYEQYF
. | . | TRBJ1-2 | TRBV18 | TGTGCCAGCTCACCCGAAGTAGGCAGAGCTAACTATGGCTACACCTTC | CASSPEVGRANYGYTF
. | TRBD1 | TRBJ1-2 | TRBV29-1 | TGCAGCGTCAGGACAGGGAACGACTATGGCTACACCTTC | CSVRTGNDYGYTF
. | TRBD1 | TRBJ2-5 | TRBV30 | TGTGCCTGGAGTGGAGGGGGCCCGCAATTGGCCCAGTACTTC | CAWSGGGPQLAQYF
few | . | TRBJ1-5 | TRBV20-1 | TGCAGTGTAGGGGGGAATCAGCCCCAGCATTTT | CSVGGNQPQHF
. | . | TRBJ2-7 | TRBV4-1 | TGCGCCAGCAGCCCCTTAGGGGGGGCCTACGAGCAGTACTTC | CASSPLGGAYEQYF
. | . | TRBJ2-5 | TRBV4-1 | TGCGCCAGCAGCCACGTACCAACAGAGTTGGAGACCCAGTACTTC | CASSHVPTELETQYF
. | . | TRBJ2-7 | TRBV14 | TGTGCCAGCAGCGGACTCCCAGGGGCCTACGAGCAGTACTTC | CASSGLPGAYEQYF
. | TRBD1 | TRBJ1-3 | TRBV10-2 | TGCGCCAGCAGTGTTGGGAACAGGGGCGCTTCTGGAAACACCATATATTTT | CASSVGNRGASGNTIYF
. | . | TRBJ1-1 | TRBV3-1/TRBV3-2 | TGTGCCAGCAGCCAAGATAGCGGGCGGGCGAACACTGAAGCTTTCTTT | CASSQDSGRANTEAFF
. | . | TRBJ1-3 | TRBV7-9 | TGTGCCAGCAGCTACTTCTCCTCTGGAAACACCATATATTTT | CASSYFSSGNTIYF
. | TRBD1 | TRBJ1-1 | TRBV12-5 | TGTGCTAGTGGCACACTTCTCCCCACAGGGGAGGGCACTGAAGCTTTCTTT | CASGTLLPTGEGTEAFF
. | . | TRBJ2-7 | TRBV4-2 | TGTGCCAGCAGCCAAGATCTTCAAAGGGGCGGCGAGCAGTACTTC | CASSQDLQRGGEQYF
. | . | TRBJ1-2 | TRBV9 | TGTGCCAGCGGTTATAAACCCGGCCAGGTATATGGCTACACCTTC | CASGYKPGQVYGYTF
. | TRBD2 | TRBJ2-5 | TRBV7-8 | TGTGCCAGCAGCCCTCGGGGGAGCGGGGGCCTCCAAGAGACCCAGTACTTC | CASSPRGSGGLQETQYF
. | . | TRBJ1-5 | TRBV6-5 | TGTGCCAGCCAATGGACATCTAGCAATCAGCCCCAGCATTTT | CASQWTSSNQPQHF
. | . | TRBJ1-1 | TRBV3-1/TRBV3-2 | TGTGCCAGCAGCCAAGTGGCCAGCGGAGAAGCTTTCTTT | CASSQVASGEAFF
. | . | TRBJ2-3 | TRBV4-1 | TGCGCCAGCAGCCAAGATCAGGGTTCAGATACGCAGTATTTT | CASSQDQGSDTQYF
. | . | TRBJ2-7 | TRBV19 | TGTGCCAGTAGTATAGATCCTACCTACGAGCAGTACTTC | CASSIDPTYEQYF
. | . | TRBJ2-2 | TRBV19 | TGTGCCAGTAGTCCGGTAGCCCGAACCGGGGAGCTGTTTTTT | CASSPVARTGELFF
. | . | TRBJ1-5 | TRBV21-1 | TGTGCCAGCAGGAACGTGGCTGAGAGCAATCAGCCCCAGCATTTT | CASRNVAESNQPQHF
. | . | TRBJ2-5 | TRBV5-1 | TGCGCCAGCAGCGGAAGGACGCAAGAGACCCAGTACTTC | CASSGRTQETQYF
few | . | TRBJ1-2 | TRBV19 | TGTGCCAGTAGTATCAGACAGGATCGACCTTATGGCTACACCTTC | CASSIRQDRPYGYTF
. | . | TRBJ1-5 | TRBV3-1/TRBV3-2 | TGTGCCAGCAGCCTCTACGGACAGCCCCAGCATTTT | CASSLYGQPQHF
. | TRBD2 | TRBJ2-3 | TRBV13 | TGTGCCAGCAGCCCAAGCGGGGGGGGGACAGATACGCAGTATTTT | CASSPSGGGTDTQYF
. | . | TRBJ1-2 | TRBV15 | TGTGCCACCAGCAGAGATCGGGGGTCAACCTTCTATGGCTACACCTTC | CATSRDRGSTFYGYTF
. | . | TRBJ1-4 | TRBV18 | TGTGCCAGCTCACCATCTAGGACAGCCCATGAGAATGAAAAACTGTTTTTT | CASSPSRTAHENEKLFF
. | TRBD2 | TRBJ2-3 | TRBV6-4 | TGTGCCAGCAGTGACTCCCTAGCGGGAAGGGGCACAGATACGCAGTATTTT | CASSDSLAGRGTDTQYF
. | . | TRBJ2-2 | TRBV5-1 | TGCGCCAGCAGCCTACGGGGGCGCAGGGACACCGGGGAGCTGTTTTTT | CASSLRGRRDTGELFF
. | . | TRBJ1-2 | TRBV9 | TGTGCCAGCAGCGTAGGGTCAGGGAGTGGCTACACCTTC | CASSVGSGSGYTF
. | . | TRBJ2-5 | TRBV5-4 | TGTGCCAGCAGCTTGCCGCAATATCAAGAGACCCAGTACTTC | CASSLPQYQETQYF
. | . | TRBJ1-3 | TRBV12-3/TRBV12-4 | TGTGCCAACTCAAGGGGCTCCGGAAACACCATATATTTT | CANSRGSGNTIYF
. | . | TRBJ2-3 | TRBV6-4 | TGTGCCAGCAGTGGGGGGGACAACACAGATACGCAGTATTTT | CASSGGDNTDTQYF
. | TRBD2 | TRBJ2-3 | TRBV28 | TGTGCCAGCAGGGGCGGGGGGGCCGCGGATACGCAGTATTTT | CASRGGGAADTQYF
. | . | TRBJ1-1 | TRBV29-1 | TGCAGCGTTGAACCACGCCGGGGGTTGACTGAAGCTTTCTTT | CSVEPRRGLTEAFF
. | TRBD2 | TRBJ2-3 | TRBV5-4 | TGTGCCAGCTCAACTAGCGGCAGCACAGATACGCAGTATTTT | CASSTSGSTDTQYF